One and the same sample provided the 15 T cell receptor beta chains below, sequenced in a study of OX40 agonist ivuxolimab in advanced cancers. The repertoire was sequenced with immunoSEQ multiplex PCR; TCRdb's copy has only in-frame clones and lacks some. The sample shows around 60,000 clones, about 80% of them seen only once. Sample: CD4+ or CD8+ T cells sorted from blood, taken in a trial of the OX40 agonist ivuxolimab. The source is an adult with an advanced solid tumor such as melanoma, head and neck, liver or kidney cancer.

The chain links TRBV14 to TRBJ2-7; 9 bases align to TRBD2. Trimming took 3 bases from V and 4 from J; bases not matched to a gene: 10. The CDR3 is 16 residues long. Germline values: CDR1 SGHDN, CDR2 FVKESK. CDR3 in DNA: TGTGCCAGCAGCCATGGACCGTCGACTAGCGGATACGAGCAGTACTTC. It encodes CASSHGPSTSGYEQYF.

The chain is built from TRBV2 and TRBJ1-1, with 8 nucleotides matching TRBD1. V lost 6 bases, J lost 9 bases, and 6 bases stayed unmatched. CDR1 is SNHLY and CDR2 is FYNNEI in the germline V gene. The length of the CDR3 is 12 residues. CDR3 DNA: TGTGCCAGCAGGATGACAGGGGTTAAAGCTTTCTTT. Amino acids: CASRMTGVKAFF. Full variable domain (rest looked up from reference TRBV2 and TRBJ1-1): EPEVTQTPSHQVTQMGQEVILRCVPISNHLYFYWYRQILGQKVEFLVSFYNNEISEKSEIFDDQFSVERPDGSNFTLKIRSTKLEDSAMYFCASRMTGVKAFFGQGTRLTVV.

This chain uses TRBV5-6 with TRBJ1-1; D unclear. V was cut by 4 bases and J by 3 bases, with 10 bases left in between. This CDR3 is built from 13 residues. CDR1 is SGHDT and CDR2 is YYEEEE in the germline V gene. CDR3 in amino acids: CASSAGRYTEAFF. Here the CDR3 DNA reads TGTGCCAGCAGCGCCGGGAGGTACACTGAAGCTTTCTTT.

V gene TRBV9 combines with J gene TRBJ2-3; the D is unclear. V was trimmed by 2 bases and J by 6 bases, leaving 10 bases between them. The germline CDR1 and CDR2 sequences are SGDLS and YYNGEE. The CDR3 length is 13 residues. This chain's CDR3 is CASSVYLTDTQYF. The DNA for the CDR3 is TGTGCCAGCAGCGTGTACCTGACCGATACGCAGTATTTT.

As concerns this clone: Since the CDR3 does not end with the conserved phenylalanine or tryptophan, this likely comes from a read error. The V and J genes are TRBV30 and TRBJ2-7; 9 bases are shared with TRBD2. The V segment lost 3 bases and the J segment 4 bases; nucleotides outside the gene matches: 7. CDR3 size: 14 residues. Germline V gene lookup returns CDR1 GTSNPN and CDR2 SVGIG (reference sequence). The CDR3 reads CAWRLAGKGYEQYL. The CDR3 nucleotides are TGTGCCTGGAGGCTAGCGGGGAAAGGATACGAGCAGTACCTC.

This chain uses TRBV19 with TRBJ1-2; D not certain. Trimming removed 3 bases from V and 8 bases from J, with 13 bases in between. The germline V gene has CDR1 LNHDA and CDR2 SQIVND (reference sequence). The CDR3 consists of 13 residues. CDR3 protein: CASSIPISGGYTF. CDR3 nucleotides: TGTGCCAGTAGTATCCCAATATCGGGGGGCTACACCTTC.

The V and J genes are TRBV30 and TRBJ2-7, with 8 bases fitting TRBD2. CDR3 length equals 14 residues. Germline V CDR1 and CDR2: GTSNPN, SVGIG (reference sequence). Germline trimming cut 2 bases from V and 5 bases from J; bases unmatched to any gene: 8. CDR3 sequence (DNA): TGTGCCTGGAGTTTAGGGAATAGCGGGAACGAGCAGTACTTC. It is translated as CAWSLGNSGNEQYF. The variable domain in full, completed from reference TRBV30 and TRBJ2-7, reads SQTIHQWPATLVQPVGSPLSLECTVEGTSNPNLYWYRQAAGRGLQLLFYSVGIGQISSEVPQNLSASRPQDRQFILSSKKLLLSDSGFYLCAWSLGNSGNEQYFGPGTRLTVT.

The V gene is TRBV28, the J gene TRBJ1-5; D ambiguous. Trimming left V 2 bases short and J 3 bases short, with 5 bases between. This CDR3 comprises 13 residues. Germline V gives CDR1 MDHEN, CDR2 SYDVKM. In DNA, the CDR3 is TGTGCCAGCAGTTTACCCCTCAATCAGCCCCAGCATTTT. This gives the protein CASSLPLNQPQHF.

The CDR3 spells CSVLEMGTEAFF. CDR3 nucleotide sequence: TGCAGCGTCCTCGAAATGGGCACTGAAGCTTTCTTT. This sequence joins TRBV29-1 and TRBJ1-1; D not certain. The CDR3 has 12 amino acids. Trimming took off 6 bases at V and 4 bases at J, with 12 bases between the two ends. Germline V lookup: CDR1 SQVTM, CDR2 ANQGSEA.

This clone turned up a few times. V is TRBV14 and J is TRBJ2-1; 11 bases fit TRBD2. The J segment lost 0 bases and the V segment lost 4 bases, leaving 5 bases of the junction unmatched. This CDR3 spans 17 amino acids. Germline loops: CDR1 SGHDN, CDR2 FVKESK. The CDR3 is CASSPRLAGPSYNEQFF. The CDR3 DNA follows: TGTGCCAGCAGCCCGAGACTAGCGGGACCCTCCTACAATGAGCAGTTCTTC. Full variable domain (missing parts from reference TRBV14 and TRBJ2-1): EAGVTQFPSHSVIEKGQTVTLRCDPISGHDNLYWYRRVMGKEIKFLLHFVKESKQDESGMPNNRFLAERTGGTYSTLKVQPAELEDSGVYFCASSPRLAGPSYNEQFFGPGTRLTVL.

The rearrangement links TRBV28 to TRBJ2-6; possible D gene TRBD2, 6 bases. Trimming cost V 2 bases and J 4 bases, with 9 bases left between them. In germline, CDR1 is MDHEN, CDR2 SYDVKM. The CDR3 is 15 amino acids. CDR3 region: CASSLGDSGANVLTF. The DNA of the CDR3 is TGTGCCAGCAGTTTAGGGGACTCCGGGGCCAACGTCCTGACTTTC.

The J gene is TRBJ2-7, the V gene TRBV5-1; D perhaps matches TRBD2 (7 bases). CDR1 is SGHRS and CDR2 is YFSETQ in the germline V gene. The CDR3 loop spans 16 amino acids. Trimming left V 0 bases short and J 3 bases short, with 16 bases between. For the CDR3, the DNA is TGCGCCAGCAGCTTGGCCCTAGGGGGGGAGTACTACGAGCAGTACTTC. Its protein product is CASSLALGGEYYEQYF.

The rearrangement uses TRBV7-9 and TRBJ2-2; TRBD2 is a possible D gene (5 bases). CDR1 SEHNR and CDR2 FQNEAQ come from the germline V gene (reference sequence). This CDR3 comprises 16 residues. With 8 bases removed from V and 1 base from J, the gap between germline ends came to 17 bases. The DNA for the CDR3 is TGTGCCAGCTTCCCCGTCGGACGGGGGAACACCGGGGAGCTGTTTTTT. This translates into CASFPVGRGNTGELFF.

The CDR3: CASSTGEGTQYF. CDR3 bases: TGTGCCAGCAGTACAGGGGAGGGGACCCAGTACTTC. J is TRBJ2-5 and V is TRBV7-7, with D perhaps assigned TRBD1 or TRBD2 (7 bases each). This CDR3 region has 12 residues. The V end lost 6 bases, the J end lost 7 bases, and 12 bases lay between the germline ends. From germline, CDR1 is SSHAT and CDR2 FNYEAQ (reference sequence).

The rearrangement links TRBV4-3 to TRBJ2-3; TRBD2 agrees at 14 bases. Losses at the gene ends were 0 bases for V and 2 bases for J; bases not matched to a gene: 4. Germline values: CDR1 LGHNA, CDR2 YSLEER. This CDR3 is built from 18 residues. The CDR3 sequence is CASSQDGLAGGYTDTQYF. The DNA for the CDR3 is TGCGCCAGCAGCCAAGACGGACTAGCGGGGGGATACACAGATACGCAGTATTTT.